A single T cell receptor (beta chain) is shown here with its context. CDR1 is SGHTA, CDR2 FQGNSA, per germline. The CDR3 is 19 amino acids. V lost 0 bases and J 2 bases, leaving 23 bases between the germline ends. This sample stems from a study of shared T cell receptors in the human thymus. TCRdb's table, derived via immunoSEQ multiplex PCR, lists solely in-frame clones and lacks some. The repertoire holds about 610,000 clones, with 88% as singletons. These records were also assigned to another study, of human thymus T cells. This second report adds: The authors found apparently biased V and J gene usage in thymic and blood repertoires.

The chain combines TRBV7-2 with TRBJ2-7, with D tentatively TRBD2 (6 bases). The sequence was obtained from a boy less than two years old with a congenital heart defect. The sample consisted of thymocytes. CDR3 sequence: CASSLAQFLRTTDTYEQYF. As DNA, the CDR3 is TGTGCCAGCAGCTTAGCTCAATTTCTCAGGACTACCGACACCTACGAGCAGTACTTC. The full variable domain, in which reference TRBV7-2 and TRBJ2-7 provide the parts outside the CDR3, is GAGVSQSPSNKVTEKGKDVELRCDPISGHTALYWYRQSLGQGLEFLIYFQGNSAPDKSGLPSDRFSAERTGGSVSTLTIQRTQQEDSAVYLCASSLAQFLRTTDTYEQYFGPGTRLTVT.